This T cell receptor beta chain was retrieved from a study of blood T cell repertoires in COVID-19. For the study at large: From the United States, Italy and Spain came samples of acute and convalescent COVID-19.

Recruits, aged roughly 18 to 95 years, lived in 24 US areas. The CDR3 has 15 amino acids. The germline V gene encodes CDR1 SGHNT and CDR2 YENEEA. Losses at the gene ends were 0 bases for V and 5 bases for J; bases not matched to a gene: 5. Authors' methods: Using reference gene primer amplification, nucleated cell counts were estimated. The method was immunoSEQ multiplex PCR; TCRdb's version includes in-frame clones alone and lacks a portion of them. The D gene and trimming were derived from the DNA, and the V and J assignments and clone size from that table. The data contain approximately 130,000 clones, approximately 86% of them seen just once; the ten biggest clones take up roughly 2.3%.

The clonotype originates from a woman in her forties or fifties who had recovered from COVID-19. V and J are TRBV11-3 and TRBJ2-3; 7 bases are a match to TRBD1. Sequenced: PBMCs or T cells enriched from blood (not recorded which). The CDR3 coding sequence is TGTGCCAGCAGCTTAGAAGGGGACAGCGAAGATACGCAGTATTTT. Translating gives CASSLEGDSEDTQYF.